Reported below is one T cell receptor (beta chain). The data stem from a study of control samples from healthy donors and cancer patients. The protocol was immunoSEQ multiplex PCR, while the TCRdb copy is restricted to in-frame clones and leaves out a portion. The table has 70,000 to 90,000 clones, 94% seen once. Source material: blood. The sequence was collected from a woman under 30 in good health.

The CDR3 loop is CASSPTPGQGEAFF. Written as DNA, the CDR3 is TGTGCCAGCAGCCCCACCCCTGGGCAGGGCGAGGCTTTCTTT. This chain uses TRBV7-9 with TRBJ1-1, with D possibly matching TRBD1 (5 bases). Germline lookup yields CDR1 SEHNR and CDR2 FQNEAQ (reference sequence). This CDR3 is 14 amino acids long. V lost 5 bases and J 11 bases, leaving 21 bases between the germline ends.